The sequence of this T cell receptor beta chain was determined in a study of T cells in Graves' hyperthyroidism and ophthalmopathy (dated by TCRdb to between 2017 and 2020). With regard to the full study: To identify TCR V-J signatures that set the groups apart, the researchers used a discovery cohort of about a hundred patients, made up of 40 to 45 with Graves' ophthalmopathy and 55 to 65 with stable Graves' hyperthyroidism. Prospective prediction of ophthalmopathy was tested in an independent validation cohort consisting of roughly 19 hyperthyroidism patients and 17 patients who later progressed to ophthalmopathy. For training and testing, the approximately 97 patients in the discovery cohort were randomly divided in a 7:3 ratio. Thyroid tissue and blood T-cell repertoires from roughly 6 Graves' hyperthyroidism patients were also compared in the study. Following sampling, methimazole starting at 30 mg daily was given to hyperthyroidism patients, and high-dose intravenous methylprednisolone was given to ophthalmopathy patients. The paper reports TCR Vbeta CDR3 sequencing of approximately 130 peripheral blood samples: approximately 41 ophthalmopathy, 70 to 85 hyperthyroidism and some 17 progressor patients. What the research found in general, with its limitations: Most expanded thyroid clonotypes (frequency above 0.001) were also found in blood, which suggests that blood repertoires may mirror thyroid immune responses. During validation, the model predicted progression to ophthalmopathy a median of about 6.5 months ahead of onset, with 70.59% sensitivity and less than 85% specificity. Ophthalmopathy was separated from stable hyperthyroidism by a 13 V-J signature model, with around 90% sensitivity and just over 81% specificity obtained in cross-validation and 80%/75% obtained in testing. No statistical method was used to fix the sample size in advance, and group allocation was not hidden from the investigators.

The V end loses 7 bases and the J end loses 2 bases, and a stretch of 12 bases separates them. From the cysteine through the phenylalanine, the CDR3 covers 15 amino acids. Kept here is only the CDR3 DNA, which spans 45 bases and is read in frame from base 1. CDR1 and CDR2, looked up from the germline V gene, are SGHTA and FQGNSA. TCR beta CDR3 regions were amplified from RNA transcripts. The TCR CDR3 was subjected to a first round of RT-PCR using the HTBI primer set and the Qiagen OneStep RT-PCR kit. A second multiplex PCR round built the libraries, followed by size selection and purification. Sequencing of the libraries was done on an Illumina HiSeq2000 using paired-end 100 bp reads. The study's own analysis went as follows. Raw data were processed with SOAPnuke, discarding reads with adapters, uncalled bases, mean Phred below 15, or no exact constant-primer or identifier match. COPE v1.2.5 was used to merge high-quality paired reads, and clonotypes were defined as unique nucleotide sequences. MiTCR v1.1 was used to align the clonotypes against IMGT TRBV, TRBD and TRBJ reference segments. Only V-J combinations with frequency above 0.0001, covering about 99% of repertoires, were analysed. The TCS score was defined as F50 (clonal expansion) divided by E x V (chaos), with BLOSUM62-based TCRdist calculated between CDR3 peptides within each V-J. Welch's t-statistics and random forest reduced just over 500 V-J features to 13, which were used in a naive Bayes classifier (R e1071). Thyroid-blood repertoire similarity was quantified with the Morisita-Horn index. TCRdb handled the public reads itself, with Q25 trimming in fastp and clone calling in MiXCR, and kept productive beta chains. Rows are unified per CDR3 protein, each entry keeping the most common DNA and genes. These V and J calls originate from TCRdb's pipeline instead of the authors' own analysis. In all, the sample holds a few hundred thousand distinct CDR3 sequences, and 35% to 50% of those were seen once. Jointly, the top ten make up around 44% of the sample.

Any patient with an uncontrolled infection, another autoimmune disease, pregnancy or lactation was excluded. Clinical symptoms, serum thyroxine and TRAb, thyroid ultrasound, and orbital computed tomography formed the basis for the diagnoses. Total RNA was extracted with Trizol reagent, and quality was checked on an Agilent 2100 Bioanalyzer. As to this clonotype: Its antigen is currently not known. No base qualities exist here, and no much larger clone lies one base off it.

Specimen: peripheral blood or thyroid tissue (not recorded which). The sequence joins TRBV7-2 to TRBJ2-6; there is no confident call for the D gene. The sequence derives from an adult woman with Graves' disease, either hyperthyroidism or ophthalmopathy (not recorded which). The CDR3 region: CASTYSDPGANVLTF. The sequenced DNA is TGTGCCAGCACCTATTCTGACCCTGGGGCCAACGTCCTGACTTTC.